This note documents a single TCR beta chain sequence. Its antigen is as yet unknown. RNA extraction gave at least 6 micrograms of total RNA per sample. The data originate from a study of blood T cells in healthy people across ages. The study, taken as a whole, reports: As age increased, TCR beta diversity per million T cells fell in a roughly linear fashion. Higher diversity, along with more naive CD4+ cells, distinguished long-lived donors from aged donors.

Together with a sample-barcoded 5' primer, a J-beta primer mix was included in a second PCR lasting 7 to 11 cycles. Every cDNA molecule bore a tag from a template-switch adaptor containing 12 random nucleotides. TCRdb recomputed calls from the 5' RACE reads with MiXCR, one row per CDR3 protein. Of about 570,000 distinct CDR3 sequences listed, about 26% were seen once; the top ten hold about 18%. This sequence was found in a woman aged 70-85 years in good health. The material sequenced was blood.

CDR3 sequence: CASSLGQRRSGNTIYF. In DNA, the CDR3 is TGTGCCAGCAGCTTAGGTCAACGAAGGTCTGGAAACACCATATATTTT. J is TRBJ1-3 and V is TRBV7-9, with D unclear. The germline V gene encodes CDR1 SEHNR and CDR2 FQNEAQ (reference sequence). This CDR3 has 16 residues. Deletions cut 1 base from V and 1 base from J, with 11 bases between.